A selection of T cell receptor beta chains follows, all from one sample in a study of blood T cell repertoires in COVID-19. Using immunoSEQ multiplex PCR, the repertoire was profiled, and TCRdb retains in-frame clones only, with some absent. The repertoire has roughly 200,000 clones, 84% of them found once; the top ten carry 5% to 6.5%. Source material: peripheral blood. These receptor sequences come from a woman aged 70-85 years with active or convalescent COVID-19. CDR3s include the opening cysteine and the closing phenylalanine or tryptophan. The D gene is left open where the match is weak. Where a row states a size, it is once, few, many or the class of an expanded clone; other rows omit it.

j_call v_call d_call clone_size cdr3_nt cdr3_aa
TRBJ1-5 TRBV24-1 TRBD1 . TGTGCCACCAGTATTAGGGGGCTTAGCAATCAGCCCCAGCATTTT CATSIRGLSNQPQHF
TRBJ1-5 TRBV2 . . TGTGCCAGCAGTTCTCTGGAGGGCCCGGGGCAGCCCCAGCATTTT CASSSLEGPGQPQHF
TRBJ1-1 TRBV6-1 TRBD1 . TGTGCCAGCAGTGCAATTACAGGGGGGTTGATGAACACTGAAGCTTTCTTT CASSAITGGLMNTEAFF
TRBJ2-3 TRBV2 . . TGTGCCAGCAAGGGGGACTACACAGATACGCAGTATTTT CASKGDYTDTQYF
TRBJ1-1 TRBV25-1 . . TGTGCCAGCAGTGACTGGCAGGGGACTGAAGCTTTCTTT CASSDWQGTEAFF
TRBJ2-3 TRBV6-5 TRBD2 few TGTGCCAGCAGAGGGAGGGCAGATACGCAGTATTTT CASRGRADTQYF
TRBJ2-7 TRBV7-2 . . TGTGCCAGCAGCTTAGCTAGAAACTACGAGCAGTACTTC CASSLARNYEQYF
TRBJ1-3 TRBV3-1/TRBV3-2 . . TGTGCCAGCAGCCAAGATTTGCACAGAGGGAACACCATATATTTT CASSQDLHRGNTIYF
TRBJ2-1 TRBV5-1 . once TGCGCCAGCAGCTCAGACCCTCTTCGAGGCGTAGGGGTACGACAGTTCTTC CASSSDPLRGVGVRQFF
TRBJ2-6 TRBV5-1 . . TGCGCCAGCAGCTTGGAGCCGAGAGGGGCCAACGTCCTGACTTTC CASSLEPRGANVLTF
TRBJ1-4 TRBV5-1 TRBD1 . TGCGCCAGCAGCTTGGTAGACAGGGTCGGTGAAAAACTGTTTTTT CASSLVDRVGEKLFF
TRBJ2-7 TRBV18 . . TGTGCCAGCTCACCGCCGGACACCACCTTTTCCTACGAGCAGTACTTC CASSPPDTTFSYEQYF
TRBJ1-5 TRBV18 TRBD1 . TGTGCCAGCTCACCCCCGGGACAGGGTCCGGGGCCCCAGCATTTT CASSPPGQGPGPQHF
TRBJ2-7 TRBV15 . . TGTGCCACCAGCAGGGACACCTCTACGAAGCAGTACTTC CATSRDTSTKQYF
TRBJ2-7 TRBV10-2 TRBD1 . TGCGCCAGCAGTTTGGACAGGGGATACTACGAGCAGTACTTC CASSLDRGYYEQYF
TRBJ1-2 TRBV7-2 . once TGTGCCAGCAGCCGCCTACTTACGAACTATGGCTACACCTTC CASSRLLTNYGYTF
TRBJ2-1 TRBV4-2 TRBD2 . TGTGCCAGCAGCCAGGAGACTAGCGGACACTACAATGAGCAGTTCTTC CASSQETSGHYNEQFF
TRBJ2-1 TRBV5-1 TRBD2 . TGCGCCAGCAGCTTGGAAGGGACTAGGGCGAGTGAGCAGTTCTTC CASSLEGTRASEQFF
TRBJ2-7 TRBV12-3/TRBV12-4 . . TGTGCCAGCAGTCTAATAGAGCCCGAGCAGTACTTC CASSLIEPEQYF
TRBJ2-3 TRBV5-5 TRBD1 . TGTGCCAGCAGCTTGTATAACAGGGGAGACGTACCGCAGTATTTT CASSLYNRGDVPQYF
TRBJ2-2 TRBV4-1 TRBD2 . TGCGCCAGCAGCCAATTGGCTAGCGGTGTCGGGGAGCTGTTTTTT CASSQLASGVGELFF
TRBJ1-1 TRBV1 . . TGCACCAGCAGAGGAGGGAACACGGCTTTCTTT CTSRGGNTAFF
TRBJ1-4 TRBV18 . . TGTGCCAGCTCAGTAACAGGCCCCGATGGAAAACTGTTTTTT CASSVTGPDGKLFF
TRBJ1-2 TRBV5-6 TRBD1 . TGTGCCAGCAGCTTGGCGAGGGCAGGGGGCCACTATGGCTACACCTTC CASSLARAGGHYGYTF
TRBJ2-7 TRBV7-9 TRBD2 . TGTGCCAGCAGCTCGGGACTAGCGGGAGTCGAGCAGTACTTC CASSSGLAGVEQYF
TRBJ2-2 TRBV28 TRBD2 . TGTGCCAGCAGCCCCACAGCGGGAGGGCCGGTCACCGGGGAGCTGTTTTTT CASSPTAGGPVTGELFF
TRBJ2-3 TRBV2 . . TGTGCCAGCAGTATAGGAGCAACAGATACGCAGTATTTT CASSIGATDTQYF
TRBJ2-7 TRBV2 TRBD2 . TGTGCCAGCAGTGATAGGACTAGCGGATTCTCCTACGAGCAGTACTTC CASSDRTSGFSYEQYF
TRBJ2-7 TRBV30 . . TGTGCCTGGAGCGCATCCCTATCCTACGAGCAGTACTTC CAWSASLSYEQYF
TRBJ2-3 TRBV5-4 . once TGTGCCAGCAGCTTGAGGCAGGCCACAGATACGCAGTATTTT CASSLRQATDTQYF
TRBJ2-1 TRBV13 TRBD2 . TGTGCCAGCAGCTCAAAGACTAGCGGGAGATACAATGAGCAGTTCTTC CASSSKTSGRYNEQFF
TRBJ2-2 TRBV9 . . TGTGCCAGCAGCGTTCAGGGAACCAACACCGGGGAGCTGTTTTTT CASSVQGTNTGELFF
TRBJ1-4 TRBV6-5 . . TGTGCCAGCAATGGACAACTCAATGAAAAACTGTTTTTT CASNGQLNEKLFF
TRBJ2-3 TRBV7-7 TRBD2 . TGTGCTAGCAGCGTTAGCGGGAGTACAGATACGCAGTATTTT CASSVSGSTDTQYF
TRBJ2-7 TRBV18 . . TGTGCCAGCTCCCAAAACAGGGACGAGCAGTACTTC CASSQNRDEQYF
TRBJ1-2 TRBV2 . . TGTGCCAGCAGTGAGAGGCAAAACTATGGCTACACCTTC CASSERQNYGYTF
TRBJ1-2 TRBV28 TRBD1 . TGTGCCAGCACCAGGGAGGGGACAGGGGGCTCCTATGGCTACACCTTC CASTREGTGGSYGYTF
TRBJ2-1 TRBV15 TRBD1 . TGTGCCACCAGCCCCAGAGGCGGGACAGGGGAAGGTTGGTACAGTGAGCAGTTCTTC CATSPRGGTGEGWYSEQFF
TRBJ2-4 TRBV18 . . TGTGCCAGCTCACCTCGGAGGGAGGCCAAAAACATTCAGTACTTC CASSPRREAKNIQYF
TRBJ1-2 TRBV28 TRBD1 few TGTGCCAGCAGTCCCGCCCCCGGAGGGGGCGCAGGTGGCTACACCTTC CASSPAPGGGAGGYTF
TRBJ2-1 TRBV5-1 . . TGCGCCAGCAGCTTGGCTCCGGGACGGCGGGGCCATGAGCAGTTCTTC CASSLAPGRRGHEQFF
TRBJ1-1 TRBV9 . . TGTGCCAGCAGCGTAGACAAAGACACTGAAGCTTTCTTT CASSVDKDTEAFF
TRBJ2-3 TRBV6-1 TRBD2 . TGTGCCAGCAGTGATAGGGCTAGCGGGAGGGCGGGCACAGATACGCAGTATTTT CASSDRASGRAGTDTQYF
TRBJ2-1 TRBV7-9 . few TGTGCCAGCAGCTTAGGGACAGCCTTCAATGAGCAGTTCTTC CASSLGTAFNEQFF
TRBJ2-3 TRBV6-5 . few TGTGCCAGCAGATTACAGGGCGATACGCAGTATTTT CASRLQGDTQYF
TRBJ2-1 TRBV2 . . TGTGCCAGCATCAACCAGGGGACGTTCATCAATGAGCAGTTCTTC CASINQGTFINEQFF
TRBJ2-7 TRBV6-2/TRBV6-3 TRBD1 . TGTGCCAGCAGTTATTCATTCGCTTCCGGGACAGACATTTACGAGCAGTACTTC CASSYSFASGTDIYEQYF
TRBJ2-5 TRBV19 TRBD2 . TGTGCCAGTAGCCCCACTAGCGTCGAGACCCAGTACTTC CASSPTSVETQYF
TRBJ2-7 TRBV15 . . TGTGCCACCAGCAGAGATCGCGGCCCCCGGAACTACGAGCAGTACTTC CATSRDRGPRNYEQYF
TRBJ2-1 TRBV30 . few TGTGCCTGGAGTGTGGGGGGAGGTACCTACAATGAGCAGTTCTTC CAWSVGGGTYNEQFF
TRBJ2-2 TRBV11-2 . many TGTGCCAGCAGCTTAGGATGGCTCGACACCGGGGAGCTGTTTTTT CASSLGWLDTGELFF
TRBJ1-2 TRBV3-1/TRBV3-2 . . TGTGCCAGCAGCTCAGGGGCCACCTATGGCTACACCTTC CASSSGATYGYTF
TRBJ1-1 TRBV4-1 TRBD1 . TGCGCCAGCAGCCAAGGGACAGGGAGAACTGAAGCTTTCTTT CASSQGTGRTEAFF
TRBJ2-5 TRBV5-1 . . TGCGCCAGCAGCTTGGGCGATTGGAGAGGTCGGCAAGAGACCCAGTACTTC CASSLGDWRGRQETQYF
TRBJ2-2 TRBV18 TRBD2 . TGTGCCAGCTCACTCCTGTCTCCTAGCGGGACTGAGAACACCGGGGAGCTGTTTTTT CASSLLSPSGTENTGELFF